These 5 T cell receptor beta chains were all obtained from the same sample, sequenced in a study of blood T cells in healthy people across ages (dated by TCRdb to the mid-2010s). The method was 5' RACE. Sequenced using an Illumina HiSeq 2500. The second PCR ran for about 6 to 12 cycles and used a J-beta primer mix along with a sample-barcoded 5' primer. TCRdb redid the processing of the public reads, applying fastp at Q25 and MiXCR, and retained in-frame beta chains. Merged by CDR3 protein, the rows form single entries marked with the most common genes and DNA. The sample table lists about 1.1 million distinct CDR3 sequences, 35% to 45% of them with a count of one. 13% of the sample lies in the top ten. The sequencing sample was made of blood. These receptors came from a man younger than 35 in good health.

At least ten counts were recorded for this clonotype. A much larger clone differs by one base, so this may be a read error. The V gene is TRBV29-1, the J gene TRBJ2-1, with 8 bases aligning to TRBD1. TRBJ2-7 explains the end of the DNA better; the J call may be wrong. The CDR3 extends over 15 amino acids. Germline V gene sequence: CDR1 SQVTM, CDR2 ANQGSEA. The CDR3 spells CSVEGQGRSYNEQYF. CDR3 DNA: TGCAGCGTTGAAGGACAGGGGAGGTCCTACAATGAGCAGTACTTC.

This clonotype was seen a handful of times. This rearrangement joins TRBV11-2 to TRBJ2-3; TRBD2 matches 10 bases. This CDR3 spans 16 amino acids. CDR1 is SGHAT, CDR2 FQNNGV, per germline. Losses at the gene ends were 5 bases for V and 2 bases for J; bases not matched to a gene: 7. The CDR3: CASSPKLAGYTDTQYF. CDR3 nucleotides: TGTGCCAGCAGCCCTAAACTAGCGGGGTACACAGATACGCAGTATTTT.

The J gene is TRBJ1-4, the V gene TRBV4-2; D possibly corresponds to TRBD1 (5 bases). Trimming shortened V by 4 bases and J by 0 bases, and 15 bases separated the two germline ends. Looked up from germline, CDR1 is LGHNA and CDR2 is YNFKEQ. This CDR3 has 17 amino acids. CDR3 amino acids: CASSPEGTAATNEKLFF. The DNA for the CDR3 is TGTGCCAGCAGCCCAGAAGGGACTGCCGCAACTAATGAAAAACTGTTTTTT.

This clonotype was seen only a few times. The J gene is TRBJ2-3, the V gene TRBV12-3 or TRBV12-4; 10 bases align to TRBD2. The CDR3 contains 16 residues. V dropped 5 bases and J dropped 0; count of bases not matched to a gene: 5. The CDR3 DNA reads as TGTGCCAGCAGTCTACTAGCGGGGCTTAGCACAGATACGCAGTATTTT. It yields the protein CASSLLAGLSTDTQYF.

The chain employs TRBV7-2 and TRBJ2-4; D remains ambiguous. The CDR3 length is 17 residues. In germline, CDR1 is SGHTA, CDR2 FQGNSA. V lost 1 base and J 1 base, leaving 14 bases between the germline ends. CDR3 residues: CASSLVFSRLAKNIQYF. In nucleotides, the CDR3 is TGTGCCAGCAGCTTAGTGTTTTCTAGGTTGGCCAAAAACATTCAGTACTTC.